These 9 T cell receptor beta chains share one sample of origin, sequenced in a study of cytomegalovirus exposure and HLA in healthy donors. The primer mix had 60 Vbeta and 13 Jbeta primers. Assay used: immunoSEQ multiplex PCR; TCRdb lists only in-frame clones, some missing. Of 130,000 or so clones listed, about 75% are singletons. What was sequenced was PBMCs. The receptors shown here come from a woman in her forties in good health and CMV-seronegative.

The rearrangement joins TRBV6-4 to TRBJ1-1; 8 bases match TRBD1. J gave up 3 bases and V 7 bases, and 10 bases lay outside the gene matches. In germline, CDR1 is MRHNA, CDR2 SNTAGT. This CDR3 is 15 amino acids long. In DNA form, the CDR3 reads TGTGCCAGCATAAGACCGGGACAGGTGTACACTGAAGCTTTCTTT. It specifies CASIRPGQVYTEAFF.

The chain employs TRBV19 and TRBJ1-2; TRBD1 is a possible D gene (6 bases). Germline-derived CDR1 and CDR2 are LNHDA and SQIVND (reference sequence). V lost 3 bases, J lost 8 bases, and 13 bases lay in between. The CDR3 has 13 residues. CDR3 protein: CASSITGQGGYTF. Written as DNA, the CDR3 is TGTGCCAGTAGTATCACAGGCCAGGGGGGCTACACCTTC.

This clone was seen a handful of times. This chain uses TRBV9 with TRBJ2-3; D is perhaps TRBD1 (6 bases). Germline V gene sequence: CDR1 SGDLS, CDR2 YYNGEE. Trimming cost V 3 bases and J 7 bases, with 9 bases left between them. This CDR3 has 12 residues. The CDR3 bases are TGTGCCAGCAGCGAGGACAGTAATACGCAGTATTTT. It translates to CASSEDSNTQYF. Based on the CDR3 plus reference TRBV9 and TRBJ2-3, the full variable domain is DSGVTQTPKHLITATGQRVTLRCSPRSGDLSVYWYQQSLDQGLQFLIQYYNGEERAKGNILERFSAQQFPDLHSELNLSSLELGDSALYFCASSEDSNTQYFGPGTRLTVL.

The chain recombines TRBV4-2 with TRBJ1-1; the D gene is possibly TRBD1 (6 bases). Germline V gene data show CDR1 as LGHNA and CDR2 as YNFKEQ. The CDR3 is 14 residues long. V lost 4 bases and J 10 bases, leaving 19 bases between the germline ends. The CDR3 region has the DNA TGTGCCAGCAGCCTCGACAGGTCCTCGGGGGGAGCTTTCTTT. Translation gives CASSLDRSSGGAFF.

J is TRBJ1-6 and V is TRBV19; 10 bases map to TRBD1. The junction had 10 bases not matched to a gene; V was cut back by 9 bases and J by 8 bases. Germline values: CDR1 LNHDA, CDR2 SQIVND (reference sequence). The CDR3 spans 15 residues. The CDR3 DNA reads as TGTGCCAGCGAAAGACAGGGGGCGCGAGATTCACCCCTCCACTTT. Its protein is CASERQGARDSPLHF.

V and J are TRBV5-6 and TRBJ1-3; tentatively, D is TRBD1 (5 bases). V lost 4 bases and J lost 6, with 29 bases in between. The CDR3 runs to 19 residues. CDR1 and CDR2 from the germline V gene are SGHDT and YYEEEE. The CDR3 DNA is TGTGCCAGCAGCCTCTATCGGCTCCGAACAGGATTGTCTCCAAACACCATATATTTT. Amino acids: CASSLYRLRTGLSPNTIYF.

The chain links TRBV25-1 to TRBJ1-2; 8 bases align to TRBD1. With 5 bases clipped from V and 3 bases from J, the junction kept 5 bases outside the gene matches. Germline-derived CDR1 and CDR2 are MGHDK and SYGVNS. The CDR3 has 14 residues. The CDR3 spells CASSPGQGYYGYTF. The CDR3, as DNA: TGTGCCAGCAGTCCCGGACAGGGATACTATGGCTACACCTTC.

This sequence joins TRBV6-5 and TRBJ1-6, with a tentative D call TRBD1 (5 bases). CDR1 is MNHEY and CDR2 is SVGAGI in the germline V gene. V shed 0 bases and J shed 8 bases, with 11 bases lying between them. This CDR3 comprises 15 residues. The chain's CDR3 is CASSYSSRADSPLHF. CDR3 nucleotides: TGTGCCAGCAGTTACTCGAGCAGGGCGGATTCACCCCTCCACTTT.

J is TRBJ1-2 and V is TRBV30; 9 bases fit TRBD1. The trim removed 7 bases at V and 4 bases at J, leaving 7 bases unmatched. Germline CDR1 reads GTSNPN; CDR2 reads SVGIG (reference sequence). The CDR3 totals 13 residues. CDR3 sequence (DNA): TGTGCCTTGATGAGGGGACAGGGCTATGGCTACACCTTC. Encoded protein: CALMRGQGYGYTF.